One sample yielded the 17 T cell receptor beta chains listed below, sequenced in a study of beta chain features in type 1 diabetes. Expressed TCRB transcripts were sequenced because the entire RNA isolate underwent reverse transcription. Repertoires were generated with immunoSEQ multiplex PCR, while TCRdb's copy carries only in-frame clones and drops some. The sample records 680,000 or so clones, less than 20% being singletons. The sample consisted of naive CD4+ T cells from blood. The source of these receptors is a young man in good health.

This chain connects TRBV7-9 to TRBJ2-7; D possibly corresponds to TRBD1 (5 bases). The germline V and J ends were trimmed by 5 bases and 4 bases, with 24 bases remaining between them. CDR1 and CDR2 from the germline V gene are SEHNR and FQNEAQ (reference sequence). This CDR3 comprises 17 residues. CDR3 sequence reads: CASSDRGRPLIFYEQYF. As DNA, the CDR3 is TGTGCCAGCAGCGATAGGGGCAGGCCTCTTATCTTTTACGAGCAGTACTTC.

This clone has just a few counts. This chain joins TRBV4-3 and TRBJ2-6; D is ambiguous. V shed 0 bases and J shed 0 bases, with 18 bases lying between them. Germline values: CDR1 LGHNA, CDR2 YSLEER. This CDR3 has 20 amino acids. The chain's CDR3 is CASSQEEWPRPLSGANVLTF. Here the CDR3 DNA reads TGCGCCAGCAGCCAAGAGGAGTGGCCGAGGCCTCTCTCTGGGGCCAACGTCCTGACTTTC.

CDR3: CASTKPPLRAYEQYF. In nucleotides, the CDR3 is TGTGCCAGCACTAAGCCTCCTCTTCGGGCCTACGAGCAGTACTTC. The chain has TRBV28 and TRBJ2-7; D unresolved. Germline assignment: CDR1 MDHEN and CDR2 SYDVKM. Between the trimmed V and J ends, which lost 7 bases and 2 bases, there was a span of 18 bases. This CDR3 is 15 amino acids long.

The rearrangement joins TRBV19 to TRBJ1-1, with D hard to call. The CDR3 has 15 residues. CDR1 and CDR2 (germline): LNHDA, SQIVND (reference sequence). V was pared by 6 bases and J by 1 base, with 15 bases between. The CDR3, as DNA: TGTGCCAGTAGGGCCAGGTTAAGGGCGAACACTGAAGCTTTCTTT. Translating gives CASRARLRANTEAFF.

The rearrangement uses TRBV28 and TRBJ1-5; no clear D gene. Trimming cost V 3 bases and J 3 bases, with 6 bases left between them. This CDR3 is 13 amino acids long. Germline loops: CDR1 MDHEN, CDR2 SYDVKM. CDR3 amino acids: CASSFGINQPQHF. The CDR3 DNA follows: TGTGCCAGCAGTTTCGGGATCAATCAGCCCCAGCATTTT.

The sample holds a few counts of this clone. The V and J genes are TRBV28 and TRBJ2-5, with 11 bases fitting TRBD2. The CDR3 consists of 15 residues. Germline loops: CDR1 MDHEN, CDR2 SYDVKM. V dropped 7 bases and J dropped 2; count of bases not matched to a gene: 6. CDR3 in DNA: TGTGCCAGCAACTTAGCGGGAGGGAGGCAAGAGACCCAGTACTTC. Its protein is CASNLAGGRQETQYF.

V is TRBV6-6 and J is TRBJ1-1; D gene ambiguous. Trimming stripped 7 bases from V and 0 bases from J, with 15 bases between. This CDR3 spans 15 amino acids. Germline V lookup: CDR1 MNHNY, CDR2 SVGAGI (reference sequence). As DNA, the CDR3 is TGTGCCAGCACCAGACGAGGGTCCATGAACACTGAAGCTTTCTTT. Translation: CASTRRGSMNTEAFF.

This chain uses TRBV2 with TRBJ1-2; no definite D call. The CDR3 loop spans 14 amino acids. Trimming took 5 bases from V and 1 from J, leaving 11 bases between them. Germline CDR1 is SNHLY and CDR2 is FYNNEI. The CDR3: CASSFSRINYGYTF. CDR3 DNA sequence: TGTGCCAGCAGTTTCAGCAGAATTAACTATGGCTACACCTTC.

V usage is TRBV6-5 and J usage is TRBJ2-6; either TRBD1 or TRBD2 may fit D (6 bases each). Trimming removed 10 bases from V and 0 bases from J, with 10 bases in between. This CDR3 spans 14 amino acids. Germline CDR1 and CDR2: MNHEY and SVGAGI. CDR3 loop: CAIKGGSGANVLTF. In DNA form, the CDR3 reads TGTGCCATCAAGGGGGGCTCTGGGGCCAACGTCCTGACTTTC.

This clone was seen a few times. The chain employs TRBV9 and TRBJ2-7; 9 bases align to TRBD2. V gave up 0 bases and J gave up 2 bases; unmatched junction bases: 12. The CDR3 is 18 amino acids. CDR1 and CDR2 from the germline V gene are SGDLS and YYNGEE. CDR3 in amino acids: CASSVGGAVTSGTYEQYF. The CDR3 DNA sequence: TGTGCCAGCAGCGTAGGGGGAGCCGTGACTAGCGGCACCTACGAGCAGTACTTC.

The chain combines TRBV9 with TRBJ2-1; D gene unclear. Germline CDR1 is SGDLS and CDR2 is YYNGEE. The CDR3 has 13 residues. The ends were cut back, 0 bases at V and 9 bases at J, with 10 bases in the middle. The chain's CDR3 is CASSVEPVGEQFF. DNA for the CDR3: TGTGCCAGCAGCGTAGAACCCGTCGGTGAGCAGTTCTTC.

This clone was observed a few times. The V gene is TRBV15, the J gene TRBJ1-1; 7 bases align to TRBD1. With V trimmed by 6 bases and J by 4 bases, 8 bases remained unmatched. From germline, CDR1 is LNHNV and CDR2 YYDKDF (reference sequence). The CDR3 runs to 14 residues. The CDR3 DNA reads TGTGCCACCAGGTCACAGGGGATCGGCACTGAAGCTTTCTTT. Protein product: CATRSQGIGTEAFF.

In this sample, this clone turned up a few times. The J gene is TRBJ2-5, the V gene TRBV10-3, with D perhaps matching TRBD2 (5 bases). CDR3 length: 15 amino acids. CDR1 is ENHRY and CDR2 is SYGVKD in the germline V gene. Deletions cut 6 bases from V and 2 bases from J, with 16 bases between. Here the CDR3 reads CAIRGAGSGQETQYF. For the CDR3, the DNA is TGTGCCATCAGAGGCGCGGGTTCGGGGCAAGAGACCCAGTACTTC.

The chain joins TRBV9 to TRBJ2-3; no firm D call. V lost 0 bases to trimming and J lost 3 bases, with 5 bases between them. The length of the CDR3 is 13 residues. The germline CDR1 and CDR2 sequences are SGDLS and YYNGEE. As DNA, the CDR3 is TGTGCCAGCAGCGTAGCTGCAACAGATACGCAGTATTTT. It yields the protein CASSVAATDTQYF. Filled out from reference TRBV9 and TRBJ2-3, the complete variable domain reads DSGVTQTPKHLITATGQRVTLRCSPRSGDLSVYWYQQSLDQGLQFLIQYYNGEERAKGNILERFSAQQFPDLHSELNLSSLELGDSALYFCASSVAATDTQYFGPGTRLTVL.

The chain links TRBV6-6 to TRBJ2-5, with 7 bases aligning to TRBD2. CDR1 MNHNY and CDR2 SVGAGI come from the germline V gene (reference sequence). The CDR3 extends over 16 amino acids. With 6 bases clipped from V and 1 base from J, the junction kept 11 bases outside the gene matches. In DNA form, the CDR3 reads TGTGCCAGCAGCCTTGGGGAGGGGAGGGTCCAAGAGACCCAGTACTTC. Its translation: CASSLGEGRVQETQYF.

The gene calls are TRBV20-1 and TRBJ1-1, with D uncertain. Per germline, CDR1 DFQATT and CDR2 SNEGSKA (reference sequence). The CDR3 covers 11 residues. The CDR3 DNA reads as TGCAGGGCCCTGCGGGGCACTGAAGCTTTCTTT. This encodes CRALRGTEAFF.

Here the CDR3 DNA reads TGCAGCGTTTCGGGACGGCTCAGCACAGATACGCAGTATTTT. Translating it yields CSVSGRLSTDTQYF. The V and J genes are TRBV29-1 and TRBJ2-3; the D gene could be TRBD1 or TRBD2 (5 bases each). The CDR3 has 14 residues. V lost 5 bases to trimming and J lost 0 bases, with 12 bases between them. CDR1 SQVTM and CDR2 ANQGSEA come from the germline V gene.